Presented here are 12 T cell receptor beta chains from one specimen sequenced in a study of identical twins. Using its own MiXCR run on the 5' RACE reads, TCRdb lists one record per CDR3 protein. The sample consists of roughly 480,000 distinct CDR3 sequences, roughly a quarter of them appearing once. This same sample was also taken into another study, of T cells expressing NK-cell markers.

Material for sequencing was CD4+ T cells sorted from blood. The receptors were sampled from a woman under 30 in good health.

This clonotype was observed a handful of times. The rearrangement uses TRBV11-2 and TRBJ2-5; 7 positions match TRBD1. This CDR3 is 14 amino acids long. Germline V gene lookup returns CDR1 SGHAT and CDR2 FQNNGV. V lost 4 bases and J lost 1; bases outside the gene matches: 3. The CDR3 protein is CASSSRDSQETQYF. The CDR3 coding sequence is TGTGCCAGCAGCTCCCGGGACAGCCAAGAGACCCAGTACTTC. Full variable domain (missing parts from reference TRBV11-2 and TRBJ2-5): EAGVAQSPRYKIIEKRQSVAFWCNPISGHATLYWYQQILGQGPKLLIQFQNNGVVDDSQLPKDRFSAERLKGVDSTLKIQPAKLEDSAVYLCASSSRDSQETQYFGPGTRLLVL.

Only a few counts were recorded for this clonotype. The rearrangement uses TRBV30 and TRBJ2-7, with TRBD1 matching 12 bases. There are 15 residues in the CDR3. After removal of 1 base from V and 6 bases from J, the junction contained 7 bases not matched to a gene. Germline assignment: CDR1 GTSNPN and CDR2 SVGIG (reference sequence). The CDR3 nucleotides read TGTGCCTGGAGTGGGGGACAGGGGGCTTTCGGCGAGCAGTACTTC. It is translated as CAWSGGQGAFGEQYF. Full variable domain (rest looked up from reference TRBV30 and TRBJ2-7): SQTIHQWPATLVQPVGSPLSLECTVEGTSNPNLYWYRQAAGRGLQLLFYSVGIGQISSEVPQNLSASRPQDRQFILSSKKLLLSDSGFYLCAWSGGQGAFGEQYFGPGTRLTVT.

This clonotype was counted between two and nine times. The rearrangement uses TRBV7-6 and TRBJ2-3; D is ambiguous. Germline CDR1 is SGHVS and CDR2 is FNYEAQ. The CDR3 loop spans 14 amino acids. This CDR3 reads CAVVATSFTDTQYF. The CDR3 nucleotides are TGTGCTGTCGTGGCTACCTCCTTCACAGATACGCAGTATTTT.

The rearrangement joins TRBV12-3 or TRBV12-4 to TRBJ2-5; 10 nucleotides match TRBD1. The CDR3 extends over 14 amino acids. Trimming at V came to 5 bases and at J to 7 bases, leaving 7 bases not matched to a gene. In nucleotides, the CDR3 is TGTGCCAGCAGTCAGACAGGGGGCAGTGGGACCCAGTACTTC. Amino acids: CASSQTGGSGTQYF.

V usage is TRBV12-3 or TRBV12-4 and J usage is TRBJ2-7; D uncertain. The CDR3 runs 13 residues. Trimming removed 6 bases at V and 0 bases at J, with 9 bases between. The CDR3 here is CASSRPDSYEQYF. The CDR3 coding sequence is TGTGCCAGCAGCCGGCCGGACTCCTACGAGCAGTACTTC.

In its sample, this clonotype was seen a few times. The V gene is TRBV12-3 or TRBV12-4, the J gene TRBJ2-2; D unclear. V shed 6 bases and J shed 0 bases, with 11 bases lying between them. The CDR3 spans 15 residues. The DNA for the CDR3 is TGTGCCAGCAGCGCCTTAGCTCCGAACACCGGGGAGCTGTTTTTT. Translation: CASSALAPNTGELFF.

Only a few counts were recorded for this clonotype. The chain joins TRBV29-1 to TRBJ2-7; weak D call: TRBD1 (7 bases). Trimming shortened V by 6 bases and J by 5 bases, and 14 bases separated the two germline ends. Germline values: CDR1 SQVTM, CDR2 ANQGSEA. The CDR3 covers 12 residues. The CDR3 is CSVEGQSDEQYF. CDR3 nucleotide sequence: TGCAGCGTGGAGGGACAGTCCGACGAGCAGTACTTC.

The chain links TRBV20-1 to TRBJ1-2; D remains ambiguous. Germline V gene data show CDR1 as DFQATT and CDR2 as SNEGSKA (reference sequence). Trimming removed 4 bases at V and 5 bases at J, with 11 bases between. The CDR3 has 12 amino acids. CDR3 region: CSATGIVYGYTF. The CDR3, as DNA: TGCAGTGCTACCGGCATCGTTTATGGCTACACCTTC.

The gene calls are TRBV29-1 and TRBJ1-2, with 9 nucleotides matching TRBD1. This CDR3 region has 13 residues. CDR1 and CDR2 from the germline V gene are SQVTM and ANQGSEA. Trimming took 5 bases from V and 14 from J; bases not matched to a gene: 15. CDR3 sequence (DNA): TGCAGCGTTTCTCAAGGACAGGGGAGGCCCTATACCTTC. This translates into CSVSQGQGRPYTF.

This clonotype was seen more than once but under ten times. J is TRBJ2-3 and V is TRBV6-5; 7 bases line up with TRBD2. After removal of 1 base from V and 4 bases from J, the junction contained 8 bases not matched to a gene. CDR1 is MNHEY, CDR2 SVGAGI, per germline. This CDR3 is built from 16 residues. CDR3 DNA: TGTGCCAGCAGTTACTACTCGACCGGGGGGTCAGATACGCAGTATTTT. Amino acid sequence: CASSYYSTGGSDTQYF.

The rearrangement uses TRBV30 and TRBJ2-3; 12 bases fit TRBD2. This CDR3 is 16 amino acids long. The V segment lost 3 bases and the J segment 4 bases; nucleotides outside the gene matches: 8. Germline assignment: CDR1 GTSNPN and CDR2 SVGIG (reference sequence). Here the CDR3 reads CAWRSPTSGSPDTQYF. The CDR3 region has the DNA TGTGCCTGGAGATCCCCGACTAGCGGGAGCCCAGATACGCAGTATTTT.

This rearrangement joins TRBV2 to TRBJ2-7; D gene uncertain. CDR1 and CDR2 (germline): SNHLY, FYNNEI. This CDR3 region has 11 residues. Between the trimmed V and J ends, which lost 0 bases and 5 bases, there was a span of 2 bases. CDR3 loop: CASSEADEQYF. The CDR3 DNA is TGTGCCAGCAGTGAAGCGGACGAGCAGTACTTC.